The clone carrying this T cell receptor beta chain was counted a few times. Its antigen is unidentified. The data belong to a study of cytomegalovirus exposure and HLA in healthy donors. Study in general: A data release that came early held 80 million or so unique TCRs from HLA-typed donors. Study-wide results and limits: When analyzed later, a missense DCLRE1C variant was found to be linked to TCR beta V- and J-gene trimming. Most of the CMV-associated TCR beta chains (in a later analysis) appeared to be HLA-restricted. The authors assumed roughly uniform sequencing depth across donors for presence/absence analyses.

The PCR was carried out with 60 Vbeta primers and 13 Jbeta primers. Some clones are missing from TCRdb's copy, which holds only in-frame ones; the method was immunoSEQ multiplex PCR. The data hold about 140,000 clones, with about 80% observed a single time. V lost 6 bases to trimming and J lost 3 bases; unmatched junction nucleotides: 11. This CDR3 comprises 17 residues. The germline gives CDR1 MDHEN, CDR2 SYDVKM. The V gene is TRBV28, the J gene TRBJ2-4, with 10 nucleotides matching TRBD1. The sequenced sample was PBMCs. This clonotype was obtained from a male donor in good health and CMV-seropositive. The CDR3 region has the DNA TGTGCCAGCAGCCCACCCTTAGGGACAGGGGACAAAAACATTCAGTACTTC. Translating it yields CASSPPLGTGDKNIQYF. Full variable domain (outside the CDR3, taken from reference TRBV28 and TRBJ2-4): DVKVTQSSRYLVKRTGEKVFLECVQDMDHENMFWYRQDPGLGLRLIYFSYDVKMKEKGDIPEGYSVSREKKERFSLILESASTNQTSMYLCASSPPLGTGDKNIQYFGAGTRLSVL.